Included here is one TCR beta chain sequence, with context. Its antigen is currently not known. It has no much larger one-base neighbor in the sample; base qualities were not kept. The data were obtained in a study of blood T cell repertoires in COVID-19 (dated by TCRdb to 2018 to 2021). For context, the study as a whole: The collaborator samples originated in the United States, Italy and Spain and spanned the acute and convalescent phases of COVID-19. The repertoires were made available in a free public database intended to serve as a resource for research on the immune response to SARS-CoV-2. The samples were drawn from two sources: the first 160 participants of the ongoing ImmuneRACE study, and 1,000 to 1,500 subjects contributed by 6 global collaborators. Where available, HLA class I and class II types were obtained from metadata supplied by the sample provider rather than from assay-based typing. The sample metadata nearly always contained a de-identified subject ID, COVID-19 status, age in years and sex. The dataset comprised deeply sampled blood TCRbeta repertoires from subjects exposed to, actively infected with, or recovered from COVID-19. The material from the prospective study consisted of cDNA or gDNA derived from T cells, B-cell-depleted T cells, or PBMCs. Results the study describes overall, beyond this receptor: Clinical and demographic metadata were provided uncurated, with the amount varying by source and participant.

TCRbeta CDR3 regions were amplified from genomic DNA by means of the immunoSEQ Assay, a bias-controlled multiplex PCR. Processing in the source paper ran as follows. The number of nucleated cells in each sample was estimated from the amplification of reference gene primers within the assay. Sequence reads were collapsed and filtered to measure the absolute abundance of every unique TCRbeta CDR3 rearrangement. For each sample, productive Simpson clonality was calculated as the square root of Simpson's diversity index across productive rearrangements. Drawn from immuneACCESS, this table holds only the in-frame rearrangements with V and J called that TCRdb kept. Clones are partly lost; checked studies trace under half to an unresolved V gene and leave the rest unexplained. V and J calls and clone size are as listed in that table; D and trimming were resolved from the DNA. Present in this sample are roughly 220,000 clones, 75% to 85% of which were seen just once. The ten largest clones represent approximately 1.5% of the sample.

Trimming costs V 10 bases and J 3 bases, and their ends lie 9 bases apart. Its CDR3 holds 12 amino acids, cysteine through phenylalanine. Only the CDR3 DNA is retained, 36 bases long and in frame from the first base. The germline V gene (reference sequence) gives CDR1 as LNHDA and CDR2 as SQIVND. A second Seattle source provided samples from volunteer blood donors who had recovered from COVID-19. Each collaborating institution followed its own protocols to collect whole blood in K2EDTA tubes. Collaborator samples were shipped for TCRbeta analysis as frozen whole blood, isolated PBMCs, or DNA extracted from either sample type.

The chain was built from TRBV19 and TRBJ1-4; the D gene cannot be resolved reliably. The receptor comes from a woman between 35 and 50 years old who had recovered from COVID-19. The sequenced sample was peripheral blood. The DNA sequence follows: TGTGCCACGCGATCCGCTAATGAAAAACTGTTTTTT. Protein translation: CATRSANEKLFF.